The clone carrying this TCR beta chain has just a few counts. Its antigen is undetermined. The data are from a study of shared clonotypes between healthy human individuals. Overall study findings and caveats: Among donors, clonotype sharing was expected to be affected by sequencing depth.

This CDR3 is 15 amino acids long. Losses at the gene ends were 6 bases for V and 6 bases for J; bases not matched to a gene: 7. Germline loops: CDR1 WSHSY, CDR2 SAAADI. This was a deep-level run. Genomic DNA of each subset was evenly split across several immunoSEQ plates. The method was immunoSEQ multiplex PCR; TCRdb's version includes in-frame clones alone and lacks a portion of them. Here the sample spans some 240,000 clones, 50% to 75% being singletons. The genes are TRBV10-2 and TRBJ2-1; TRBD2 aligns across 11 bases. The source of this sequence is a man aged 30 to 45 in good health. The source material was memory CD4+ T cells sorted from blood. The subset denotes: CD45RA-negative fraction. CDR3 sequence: CASSLTSGIGNEQFF. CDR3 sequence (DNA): TGCGCCAGCAGCTTGACTAGCGGGATCGGCAATGAGCAGTTCTTC.